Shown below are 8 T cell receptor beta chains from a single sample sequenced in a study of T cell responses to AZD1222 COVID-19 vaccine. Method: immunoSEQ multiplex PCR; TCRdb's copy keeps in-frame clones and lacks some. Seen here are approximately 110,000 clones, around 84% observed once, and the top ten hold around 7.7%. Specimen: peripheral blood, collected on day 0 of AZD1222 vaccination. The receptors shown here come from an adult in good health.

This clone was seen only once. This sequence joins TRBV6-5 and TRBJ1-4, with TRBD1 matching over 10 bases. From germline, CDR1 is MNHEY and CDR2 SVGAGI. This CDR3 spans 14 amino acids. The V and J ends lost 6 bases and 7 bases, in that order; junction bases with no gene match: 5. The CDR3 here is CASRRQGAGEKLFF. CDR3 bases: TGTGCCAGCAGAAGACAGGGGGCTGGTGAAAAACTGTTTTTT.

As DNA, the CDR3 is TGTGCCAGCTCTTCACCAGCAGGGTGGGCAGATACGCAGTATTTT. This encodes CASSSPAGWADTQYF. V gene TRBV18 combines with J gene TRBJ2-3, with TRBD1 as a possible D gene (5 bases). The V and J ends lost 6 bases and 4 bases respectively, with 17 bases between them. The germline CDR1 and CDR2 sequences are KGHSH and LQKENI. The CDR3 has 15 amino acids.

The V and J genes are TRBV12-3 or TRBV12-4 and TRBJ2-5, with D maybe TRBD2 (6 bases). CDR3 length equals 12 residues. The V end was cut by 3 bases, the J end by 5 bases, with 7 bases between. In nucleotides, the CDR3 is TGTGCCAGCAGTTTGCTAGCGGAGACCCAGTACTTC. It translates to CASSLLAETQYF.

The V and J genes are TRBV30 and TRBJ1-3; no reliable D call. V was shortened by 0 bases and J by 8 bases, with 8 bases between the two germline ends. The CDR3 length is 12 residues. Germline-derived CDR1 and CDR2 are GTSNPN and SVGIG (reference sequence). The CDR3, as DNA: TGTGCCTGGAGTGTGGGTGGGGACACCATATATTTT. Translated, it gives CAWSVGGDTIYF.

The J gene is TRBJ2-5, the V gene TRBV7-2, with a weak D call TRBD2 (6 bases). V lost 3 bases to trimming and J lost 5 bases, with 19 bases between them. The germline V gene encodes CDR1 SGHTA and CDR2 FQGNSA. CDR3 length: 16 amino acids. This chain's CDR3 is CASSLRPPGVGETQYF. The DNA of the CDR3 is TGTGCCAGCAGCTTGAGGCCCCCGGGAGTTGGGGAGACCCAGTACTTC.

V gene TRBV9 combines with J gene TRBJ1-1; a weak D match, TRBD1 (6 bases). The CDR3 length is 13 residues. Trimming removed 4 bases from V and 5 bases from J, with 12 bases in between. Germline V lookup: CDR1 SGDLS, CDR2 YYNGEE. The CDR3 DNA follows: TGTGCCAGCAGCCCTCACACAGGGACTGAAGCTTTCTTT. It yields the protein CASSPHTGTEAFF.

The CDR3 here is CASSPDISSYNEQFF. DNA of the CDR3: TGCGCCAGCAGTCCGGACATTAGCTCCTACAATGAGCAGTTCTTC. The chain recombines TRBV5-1 with TRBJ2-1, with D possibly being TRBD1 (5 bases). CDR1 is SGHRS, CDR2 YFSETQ, per germline. The V and J ends lost 5 bases and 0 bases respectively, with 12 bases between them. The CDR3 is 15 amino acids.

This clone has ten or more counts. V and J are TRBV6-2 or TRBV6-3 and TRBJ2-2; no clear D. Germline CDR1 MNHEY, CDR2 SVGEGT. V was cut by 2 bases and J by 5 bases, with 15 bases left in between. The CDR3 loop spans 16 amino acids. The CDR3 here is CASSYVRFPGTGELFF. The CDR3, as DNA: TGTGCCAGCAGTTACGTACGGTTCCCTGGGACCGGGGAGCTGTTTTTT.